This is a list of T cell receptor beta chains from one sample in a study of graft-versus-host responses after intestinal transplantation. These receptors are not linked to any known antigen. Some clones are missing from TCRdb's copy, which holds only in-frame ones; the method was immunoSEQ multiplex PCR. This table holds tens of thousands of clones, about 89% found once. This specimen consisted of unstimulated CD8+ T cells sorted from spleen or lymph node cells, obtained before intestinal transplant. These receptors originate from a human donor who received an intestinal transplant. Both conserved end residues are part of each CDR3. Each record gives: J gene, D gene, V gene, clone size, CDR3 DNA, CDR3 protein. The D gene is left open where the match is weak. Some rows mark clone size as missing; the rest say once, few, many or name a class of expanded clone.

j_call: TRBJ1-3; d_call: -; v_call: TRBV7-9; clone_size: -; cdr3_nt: TGTGCCAGCACTTCGCCGAGGGACACCATATATTTT; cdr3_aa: CASTSPRDTIYF
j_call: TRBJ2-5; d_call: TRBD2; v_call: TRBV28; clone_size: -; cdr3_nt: TGTGCCAGCAGTTTCCCTATAGCGGGGGAGCAAGAGACCCAGTACTTC; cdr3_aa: CASSFPIAGEQETQYF
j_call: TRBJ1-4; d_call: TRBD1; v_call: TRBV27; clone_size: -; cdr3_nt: TGTGCCAGCAGCCCAACCCCCAGGGGGCTGGAAAAACTGTTTTTT; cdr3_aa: CASSPTPRGLEKLFF
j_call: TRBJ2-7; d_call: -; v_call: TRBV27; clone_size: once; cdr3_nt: TGTGCCAGCAGTTGGGGGGACGAGCAGTACTTC; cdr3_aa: CASSWGDEQYF
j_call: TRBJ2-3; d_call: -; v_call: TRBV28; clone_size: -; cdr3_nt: TGTGCCAGCTCGGGGGGCACAGATACGCAGTATTTT; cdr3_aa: CASSGGTDTQYF
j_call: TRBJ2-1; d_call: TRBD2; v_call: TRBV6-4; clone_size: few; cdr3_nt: TGTGCCAGCAGTGAGGAGGGACTAGCGACAAGTGAGCAGTTCTTC; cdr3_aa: CASSEEGLATSEQFF
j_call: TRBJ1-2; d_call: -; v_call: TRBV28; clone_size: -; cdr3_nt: TGTGCCAGCAGTTTAAACGCCGGGGTGTGGTATGGCTACACCTTC; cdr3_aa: CASSLNAGVWYGYTF
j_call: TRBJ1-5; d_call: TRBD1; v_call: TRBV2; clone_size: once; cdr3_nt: TGTGCCAGCAGTTCGGACAGGGAGAAGGATCAGCCCCAGCATTTT; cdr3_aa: CASSSDREKDQPQHF
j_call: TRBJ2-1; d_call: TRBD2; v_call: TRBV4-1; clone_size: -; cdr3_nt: TGCGCCAGCAGCCAAGACGGGGGGAATGCCTACAATGAGCAGTTCTTC; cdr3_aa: CASSQDGGNAYNEQFF
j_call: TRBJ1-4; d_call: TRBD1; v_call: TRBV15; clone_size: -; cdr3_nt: TGTGCCACCAGCAGCGGGAGCTTGGACAGGGTAACAACTAATGAAAAACTGTTTTTT; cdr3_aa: CATSSGSLDRVTTNEKLFF
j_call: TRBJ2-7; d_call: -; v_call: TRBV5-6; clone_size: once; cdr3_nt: TGTGCCAGCAGCGGAGGGGACAGTTACTACGAGCAGTACTTC; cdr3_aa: CASSGGDSYYEQYF
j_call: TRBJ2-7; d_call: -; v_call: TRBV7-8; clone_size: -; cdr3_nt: TGTGCCAGCAGCTTCAGACTAGTAAAGGGGACCTACGAGCAGTACTTC; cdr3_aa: CASSFRLVKGTYEQYF
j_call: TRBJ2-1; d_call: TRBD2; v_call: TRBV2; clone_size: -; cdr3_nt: TGTGCCAGCAGTGAAGTGACCGGGACTAGGGGGGTGCATGAGCAGTTCTTC; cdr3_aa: CASSEVTGTRGVHEQFF
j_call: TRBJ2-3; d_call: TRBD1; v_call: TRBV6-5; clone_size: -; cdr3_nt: TGTGCCAGCAGCCAACAGGGGATTAGCACAGATACGCAGTATTTT; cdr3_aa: CASSQQGISTDTQYF
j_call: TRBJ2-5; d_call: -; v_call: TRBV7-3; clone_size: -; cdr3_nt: TGTGCCAGCAGCTTAAACGGTCTGGAGACCCAGTACTTC; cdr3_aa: CASSLNGLETQYF
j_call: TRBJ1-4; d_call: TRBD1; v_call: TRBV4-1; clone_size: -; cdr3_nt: TGCGCCAGCAGCCAAGGGGACAGGTATCCTCTCGGGGAAAAACTGTTTTTT; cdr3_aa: CASSQGDRYPLGEKLFF
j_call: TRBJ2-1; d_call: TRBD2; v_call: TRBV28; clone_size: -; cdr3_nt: TGTGCCAGCACTAATGGGCGGGAGTGGTCTGTGGGTCCCAATGAGCAGCTCTTC; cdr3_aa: CASTNGREWSVGPNEQLF
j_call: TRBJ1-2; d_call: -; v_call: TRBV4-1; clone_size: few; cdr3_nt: TGCGCCAGCAGCCAGGGCAGGGAGGACTATGGCTACACCTTC; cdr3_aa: CASSQGREDYGYTF
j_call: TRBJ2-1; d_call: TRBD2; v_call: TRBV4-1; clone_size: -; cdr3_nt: TGCGCCAGCAGTATATTTAGCGGGAGAGTTGAGCAGTTCTTC; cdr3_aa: CASSIFSGRVEQFF
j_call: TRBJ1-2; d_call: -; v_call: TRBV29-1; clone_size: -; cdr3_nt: TGCAGCGTGAGCGGCTCCCTCTATGGCTACACCTTC; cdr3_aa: CSVSGSLYGYTF
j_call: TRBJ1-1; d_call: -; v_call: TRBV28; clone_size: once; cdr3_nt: TGTGCCAGCAGTTTCCCCCAGGAAATTTCTGAAGCTTTCTTT; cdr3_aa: CASSFPQEISEAFF
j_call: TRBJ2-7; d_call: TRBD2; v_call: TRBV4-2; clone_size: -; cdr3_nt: TGTGCCAGCAGCCAAGATTGGGGGGGCGGGAGGGCCGTTTTCTACGAGCAGTACTTC; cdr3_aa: CASSQDWGGGRAVFYEQYF
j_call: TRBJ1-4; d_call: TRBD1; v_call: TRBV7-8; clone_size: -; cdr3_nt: TGTGCCAGCAGCTTAAACAGAAAGGACAGGGCAACTAATGAAAAACTGTTTTTT; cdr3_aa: CASSLNRKDRATNEKLFF
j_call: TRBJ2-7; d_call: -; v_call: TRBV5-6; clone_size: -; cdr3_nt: TGTGCCAGCAGCCTGCTCGCTAGCGTATCCTACGAGCAGTACTTC; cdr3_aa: CASSLLASVSYEQYF
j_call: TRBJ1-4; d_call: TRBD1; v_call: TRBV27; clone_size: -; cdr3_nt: TGTGCCAGCAGTTTATCGGGACAGGCCTTTAATGAAAAACTGTTTTTT; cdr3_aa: CASSLSGQAFNEKLFF
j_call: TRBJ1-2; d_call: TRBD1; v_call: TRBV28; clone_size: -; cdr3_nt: TGTGCCAGCAGTTTATTCGACAGGGGGCGGATAGACTATGGCTACATCTTC; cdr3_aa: CASSLFDRGRIDYGYIF
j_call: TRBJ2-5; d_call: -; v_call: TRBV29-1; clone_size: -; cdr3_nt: TGCAGCGTTGATGGGGGGAACAAAGAGACCCAGTACTTC; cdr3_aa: CSVDGGNKETQYF
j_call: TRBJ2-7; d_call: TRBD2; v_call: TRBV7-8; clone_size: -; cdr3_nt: TGTGCCAGCAGCAGAGACAGGGTCCCCGGACTAGCGCCCTACGAGCAGTACTTC; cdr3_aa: CASSRDRVPGLAPYEQYF
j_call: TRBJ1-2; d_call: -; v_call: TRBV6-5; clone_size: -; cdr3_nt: TGTGCAGACGACGAGGGCAACTATGGCTACACCTTC; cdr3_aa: CADDEGNYGYTF
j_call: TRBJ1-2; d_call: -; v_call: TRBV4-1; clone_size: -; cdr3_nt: TGCGCCAGCAGCCAAGTCTGGGTTCGGGAATATGGCTACACCTTC; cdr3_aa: CASSQVWVREYGYTF
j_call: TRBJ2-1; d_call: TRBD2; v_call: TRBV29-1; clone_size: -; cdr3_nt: TGCAGCGTTGAAGTAGAGACTAGCGGGAAGGGTGGCGAGCAGTTCTTC; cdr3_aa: CSVEVETSGKGGEQFF
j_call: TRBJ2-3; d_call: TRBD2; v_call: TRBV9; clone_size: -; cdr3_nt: TGTGCCAGCAGCTATTTAGCGGGGGGCACAGATACGCAGTATTTT; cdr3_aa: CASSYLAGGTDTQYF
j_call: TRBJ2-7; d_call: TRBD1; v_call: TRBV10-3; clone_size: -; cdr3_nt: TGTGCCACCCGACAGGGGGATTACGAGCAGTACTTC; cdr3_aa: CATRQGDYEQYF
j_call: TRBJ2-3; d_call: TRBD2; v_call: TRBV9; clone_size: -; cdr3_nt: TGTGCCAGCAGCGCCAGCGGGACGGCAGATACGCAGTATTTT; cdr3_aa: CASSASGTADTQYF
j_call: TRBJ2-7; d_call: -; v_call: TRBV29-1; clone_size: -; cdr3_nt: TGCAGCGTTGAAGGGGACCGGGACACAGAAACCTACGAGCAGTACTTC; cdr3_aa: CSVEGDRDTETYEQYF
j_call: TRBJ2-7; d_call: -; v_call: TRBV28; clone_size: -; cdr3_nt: TGTGCCAGCAGTTTGCGGGGTGGATCCTACGAGCAGTACTTC; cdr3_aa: CASSLRGGSYEQYF
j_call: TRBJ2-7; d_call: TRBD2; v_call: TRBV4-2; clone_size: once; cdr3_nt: TGTGCCAGCAGCCAAGATTGGGGGGGAACCAACAACGAGCAGTACTTC; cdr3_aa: CASSQDWGGTNNEQYF
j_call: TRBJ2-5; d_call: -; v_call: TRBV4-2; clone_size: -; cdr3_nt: TGTGCCAGCAGCCAAGATTGTAAGACTGGGTCTCCGACCCAGTACTTC; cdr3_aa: CASSQDCKTGSPTQYF
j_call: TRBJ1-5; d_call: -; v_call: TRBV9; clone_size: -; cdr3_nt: TGTGCCAGCAGCCCGACCCCTGGGGAGTGGCCCCAGCATTTT; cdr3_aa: CASSPTPGEWPQHF
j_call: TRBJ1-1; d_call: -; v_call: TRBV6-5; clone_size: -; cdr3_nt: TGTGCCAGCAGTAGGGAACCGGGGGACACTGAAGCTTTCTTT; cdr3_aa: CASSREPGDTEAFF
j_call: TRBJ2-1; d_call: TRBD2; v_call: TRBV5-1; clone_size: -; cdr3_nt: TGCGCCAGCAGCTTCCCAACGAACCTGACTAGCGGGGAAGTTTATGAGCAGTTCTTC; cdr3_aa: CASSFPTNLTSGEVYEQFF